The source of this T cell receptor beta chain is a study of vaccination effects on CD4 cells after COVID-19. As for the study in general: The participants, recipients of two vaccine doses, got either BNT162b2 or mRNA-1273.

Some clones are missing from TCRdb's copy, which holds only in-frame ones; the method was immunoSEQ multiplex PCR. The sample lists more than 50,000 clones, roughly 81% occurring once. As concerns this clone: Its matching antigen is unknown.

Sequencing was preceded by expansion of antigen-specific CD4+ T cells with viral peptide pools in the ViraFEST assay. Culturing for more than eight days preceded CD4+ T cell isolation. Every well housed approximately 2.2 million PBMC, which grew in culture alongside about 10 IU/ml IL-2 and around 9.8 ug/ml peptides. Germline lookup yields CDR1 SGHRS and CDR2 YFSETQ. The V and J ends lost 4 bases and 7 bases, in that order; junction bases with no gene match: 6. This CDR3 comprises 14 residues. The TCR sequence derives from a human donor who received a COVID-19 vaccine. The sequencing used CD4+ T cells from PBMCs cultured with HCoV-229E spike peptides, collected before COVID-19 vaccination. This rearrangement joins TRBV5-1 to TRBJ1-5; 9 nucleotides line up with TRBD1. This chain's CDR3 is CASSQGQGGQPQHF. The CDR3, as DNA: TGCGCCAGCAGCCAGGGACAGGGCGGGCAGCCCCAGCATTTT.